Ten or more counts support the clone carrying this TCR beta chain. Its antigen remains unknown. The sample comes from a study of response to subunit inactivated influenza vaccine. Study outcomes and limitations: Few additional T cells are recruited per seasonal influenza vaccination, authors suggested.

TCRdb reanalysed the RT-PCR reads using MiXCR and keeps one entry per CDR3 protein. This repertoire shows 430,000 or so distinct CDR3 sequences, approximately 11% found once; its top ten account for roughly 12%. Germline CDR1 reads LGHNA; CDR2 reads YSLEER. The CDR3 spans 13 residues. V lost 0 bases, J lost 7 bases, and 10 bases lay in between. This receptor was taken from a middle-aged man who received an inactivated influenza vaccine. Sequencing was performed on PBMCs from blood, taken 35 to 45 days after vaccination. V is TRBV4-3 and J is TRBJ2-7, with no clear D. DNA of the CDR3: TGCGCCAGCAGCCAAGAACTTCCTGGGGAGCAGTACTTC. This sequence encodes CASSQELPGEQYF.